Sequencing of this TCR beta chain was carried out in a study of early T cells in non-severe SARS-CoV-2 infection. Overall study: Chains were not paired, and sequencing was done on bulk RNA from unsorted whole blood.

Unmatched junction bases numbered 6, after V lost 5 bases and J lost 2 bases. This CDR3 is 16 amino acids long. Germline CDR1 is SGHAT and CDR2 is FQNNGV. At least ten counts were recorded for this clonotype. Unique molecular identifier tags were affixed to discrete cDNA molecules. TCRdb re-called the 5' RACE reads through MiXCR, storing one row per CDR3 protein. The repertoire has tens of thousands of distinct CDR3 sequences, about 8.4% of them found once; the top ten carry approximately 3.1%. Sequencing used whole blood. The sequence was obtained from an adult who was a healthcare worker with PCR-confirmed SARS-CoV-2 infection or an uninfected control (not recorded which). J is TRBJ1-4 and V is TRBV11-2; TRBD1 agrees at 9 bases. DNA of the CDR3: TGTGCCAGCAGCGCTGGACAGGGGCACACTAATGAAAAACTGTTTTTT. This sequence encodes CASSAGQGHTNEKLFF.